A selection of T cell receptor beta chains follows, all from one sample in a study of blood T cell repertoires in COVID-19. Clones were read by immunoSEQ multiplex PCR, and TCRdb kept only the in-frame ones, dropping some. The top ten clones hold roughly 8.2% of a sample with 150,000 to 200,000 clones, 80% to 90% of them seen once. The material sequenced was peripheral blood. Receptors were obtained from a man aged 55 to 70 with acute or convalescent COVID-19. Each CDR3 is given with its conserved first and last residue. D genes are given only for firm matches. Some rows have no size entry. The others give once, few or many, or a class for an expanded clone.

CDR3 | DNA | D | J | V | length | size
CASSLSNKLAPLHF | TGTGCCAGCAGTTTATCCAATAAATTAGCACCCCTCCACTTT | NA | TRBJ1-6 | TRBV27 | 14 | NA
CASSLELAGRYNEQFF | TGTGCCAGCAGCTTAGAACTAGCGGGGCGGTACAATGAGCAGTTCTTC | TRBD2 | TRBJ2-1 | TRBV7-9 | 16 | NA
CASSRGREPQHF | TGTGCCAGCAGTAGGGGGAGAGAGCCCCAGCATTTT | NA | TRBJ1-5 | TRBV13 | 12 | NA
CASSEAVTGYAYEQYF | TGTGCCAGCAGTGAAGCGGTGACAGGGTATGCCTACGAGCAGTACTTC | TRBD1 | TRBJ2-7 | TRBV6-1 | 16 | few
CASSKFPTGGYTF | TGTGCCAGCAGCAAATTCCCCACAGGGGGCTACACCTTC | NA | TRBJ1-2 | TRBV21-1 | 13 | once
CASSVSPAGGSVPADTQYF | TGTGCCAGCAGCGTAAGTCCGGCGGGAGGGTCCGTTCCTGCGGATACGCAGTATTTT | TRBD2 | TRBJ2-3 | TRBV9 | 19 | NA
CASSPPGLAGNNEQFF | TGTGCCAGCAGCCCTCCGGGACTAGCGGGCAACAATGAGCAGTTCTTC | TRBD2 | TRBJ2-1 | TRBV7-9 | 16 | NA
CASSYPNTGELFF | TGTGCCAGCAGTTACCCAAACACCGGGGAGCTGTTTTTT | NA | TRBJ2-2 | TRBV6-5 | 13 | NA
CASSYSRDIGGDTQYF | TGTGCCAGCAGTTACTCACGGGACATCGGCGGGGATACGCAGTATTTT | NA | TRBJ2-3 | TRBV6-5 | 16 | few
CASSLGLAGGPVADTQYF | TGTGCCAGCAGCCTCGGACTAGCGGGAGGGCCGGTGGCAGATACGCAGTATTTT | TRBD2 | TRBJ2-3 | TRBV11-3 | 18 | once
CASGEGTTDTQYF | TGTGCCAGCGGGGAGGGGACTACAGATACGCAGTATTTT | TRBD2 | TRBJ2-3 | TRBV9 | 13 | NA
CASWPGGLAYEQYF | TGTGCCAGCTGGCCTGGGGGCCTGGCCTACGAGCAGTACTTC | NA | TRBJ2-7 | TRBV6-5 | 14 | NA
CASRRDRGLDGYTF | TGTGCCAGCCGACGGGACAGGGGGCTAGATGGCTACACCTTC | TRBD1 | TRBJ1-2 | TRBV6-5 | 14 | once
CALTGNTEAFF | TGTGCCTTGACAGGGAACACTGAAGCTTTCTTT | NA | TRBJ1-1 | TRBV30 | 11 | NA
CASSPPVGLANNEQFF | TGTGCCAGCAGTCCCCCGGTAGGTCTAGCGAACAATGAGCAGTTCTTC | NA | TRBJ2-1 | TRBV28 | 16 | once
CASSLLTAAYEQYF | TGCGCCAGCAGCCTCTTGACAGCAGCCTACGAGCAGTACTTC | NA | TRBJ2-7 | TRBV5-1 | 14 | NA
CASTLLPRTGGGYTF | TGTGCCAGCACCCTGCTTCCTCGGACAGGGGGTGGCTACACCTTC | TRBD1 | TRBJ1-2 | TRBV28 | 15 | NA
CSAYRDRELNEQFF | TGCAGCGCATACCGGGACAGGGAGCTCAATGAGCAGTTCTTC | TRBD1 | TRBJ2-1 | TRBV29-1 | 14 | NA
CASSFGWGQGASTEAFF | TGTGCCAGCAGTTTTGGCTGGGGGCAGGGGGCAAGCACTGAAGCTTTCTTT | TRBD1 | TRBJ1-1 | TRBV27 | 17 | NA
CASSDSSYTEAFF | TGTGCCAGCAGTGATAGCTCATACACTGAAGCTTTCTTT | NA | TRBJ1-1 | TRBV2 | 13 | NA
CASSPQNTGELFF | TGTGCCAGCAGCCCCCAGAACACCGGGGAGCTGTTTTTT | NA | TRBJ2-2 | TRBV7-6 | 13 | NA
CASSSNGGEQYF | TGTGCCAGCAGCTCTAACGGCGGCGAGCAGTACTTC | NA | TRBJ2-7 | TRBV11-2 | 12 | NA
CASSKRAGTRGTDTQYF | TGTGCCAGCAGCAAAAGGGCCGGGACTAGAGGGACAGATACGCAGTATTTT | NA | TRBJ2-3 | TRBV21-1 | 17 | NA
CASSKTSGRGSYEQYF | TGTGCCAGCAGTAAAACTAGCGGGAGGGGCTCCTACGAGCAGTACTTC | TRBD2 | TRBJ2-7 | TRBV2 | 16 | NA
CASSLLGTGTYSSNYGYTF | TGTGCCAGCTCACTCTTAGGGACAGGGACCTACAGTTCTAACTATGGCTACACCTTC | TRBD1 | TRBJ1-2 | TRBV18 | 19 | NA
CASHFTGEAFF | TGTGCCAGCCACTTTACTGGTGAAGCTTTCTTT | NA | TRBJ1-1 | TRBV12-3/TRBV12-4 | 11 | few
CASKVQTGYNSPLHF | TGTGCCAGCAAGGTCCAGACAGGTTATAATTCACCCCTCCACTTT | NA | TRBJ1-6 | TRBV6-5 | 15 | many
CASSWAGQGRTQYF | TGTGCCAGCAGCTGGGCTGGACAGGGGAGGACCCAGTACTTC | TRBD1 | TRBJ2-5 | TRBV5-8 | 14 | NA
CASSPTGGRTEAFF | TGTGCCAGCAGCCCAACAGGGGGAAGGACTGAAGCTTTCTTT | TRBD1 | TRBJ1-1 | TRBV6-6 | 14 | NA
CASSSKRGQNTGELFF | TGTGCCAGCAGCTCGAAGCGGGGCCAGAACACCGGGGAGCTGTTTTTT | TRBD2 | TRBJ2-2 | TRBV13 | 16 | NA
CASSLVAKTEAFF | TGTGCCAGCAGTTTGGTGGCAAAGACTGAAGCTTTCTTT | NA | TRBJ1-1 | TRBV28 | 13 | NA
CASSEKAPRDTEAFF | TGTGCCAGCAGTGAAAAAGCCCCGCGGGACACTGAAGCTTTCTTT | NA | TRBJ1-1 | TRBV6-1 | 15 | NA